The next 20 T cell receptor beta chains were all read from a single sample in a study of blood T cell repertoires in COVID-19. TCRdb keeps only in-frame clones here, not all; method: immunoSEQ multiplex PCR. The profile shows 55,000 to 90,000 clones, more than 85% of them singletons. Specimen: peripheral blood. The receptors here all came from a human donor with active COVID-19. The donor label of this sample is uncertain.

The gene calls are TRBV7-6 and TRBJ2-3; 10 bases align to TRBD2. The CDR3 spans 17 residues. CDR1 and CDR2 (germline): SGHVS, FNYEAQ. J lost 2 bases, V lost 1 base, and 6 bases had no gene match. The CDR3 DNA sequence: TGTGCCAGCAGCTTAGGAGGTGGGACTAGCGTCACAGATACGCAGTATTTT. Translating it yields CASSLGGGTSVTDTQYF.

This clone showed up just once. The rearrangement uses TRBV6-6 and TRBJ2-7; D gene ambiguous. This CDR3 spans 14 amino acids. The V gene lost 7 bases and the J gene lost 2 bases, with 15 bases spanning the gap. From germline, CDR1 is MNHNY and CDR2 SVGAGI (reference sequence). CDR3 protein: CASTEAYGTYEQYF. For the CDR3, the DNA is TGTGCCAGCACCGAGGCCTACGGCACCTACGAGCAGTACTTC.

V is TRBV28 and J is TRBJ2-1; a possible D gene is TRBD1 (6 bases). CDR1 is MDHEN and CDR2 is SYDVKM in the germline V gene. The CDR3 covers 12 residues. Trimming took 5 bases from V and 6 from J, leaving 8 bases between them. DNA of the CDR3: TGTGCCAGCAGTCAACAGGGCAATGAGCAGTTCTTC. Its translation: CASSQQGNEQFF.

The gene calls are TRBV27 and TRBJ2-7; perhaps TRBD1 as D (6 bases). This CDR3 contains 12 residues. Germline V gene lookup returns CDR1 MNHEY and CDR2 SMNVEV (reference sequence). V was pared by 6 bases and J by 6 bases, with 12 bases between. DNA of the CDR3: TGTGCCAGCAGCACAGGGTCCGCCGAGCAGTACTTC. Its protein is CASSTGSAEQYF.

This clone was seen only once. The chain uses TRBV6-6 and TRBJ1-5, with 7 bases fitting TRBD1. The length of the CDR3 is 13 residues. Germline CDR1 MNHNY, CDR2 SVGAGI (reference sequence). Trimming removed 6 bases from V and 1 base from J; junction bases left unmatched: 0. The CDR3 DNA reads TGTGCCAGCAGGACAGGGAGCAATCAGCCCCAGCATTTT. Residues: CASRTGSNQPQHF.

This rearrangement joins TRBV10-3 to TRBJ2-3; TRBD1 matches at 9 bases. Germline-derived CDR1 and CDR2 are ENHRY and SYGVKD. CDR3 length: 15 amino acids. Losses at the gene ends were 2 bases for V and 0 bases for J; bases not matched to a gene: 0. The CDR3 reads CAISEGTGSTDTQYF. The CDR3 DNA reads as TGTGCCATCAGTGAGGGGACAGGGAGCACAGATACGCAGTATTTT.

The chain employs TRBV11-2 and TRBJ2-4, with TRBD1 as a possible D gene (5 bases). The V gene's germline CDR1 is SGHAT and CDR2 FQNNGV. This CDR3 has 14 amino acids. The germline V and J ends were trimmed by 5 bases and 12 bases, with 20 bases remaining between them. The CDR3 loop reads CASSLEIVGAGQYF. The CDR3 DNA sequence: TGTGCCAGCAGCCTTGAAATAGTAGGGGCTGGTCAGTACTTC.

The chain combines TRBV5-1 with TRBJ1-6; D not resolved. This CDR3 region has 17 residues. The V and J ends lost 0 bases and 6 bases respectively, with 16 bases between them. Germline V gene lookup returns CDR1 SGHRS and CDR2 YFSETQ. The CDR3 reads CASSLDPPGRGNSPLHF. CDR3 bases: TGCGCCAGCAGCTTGGATCCCCCGGGAAGAGGTAATTCACCCCTCCACTTT.

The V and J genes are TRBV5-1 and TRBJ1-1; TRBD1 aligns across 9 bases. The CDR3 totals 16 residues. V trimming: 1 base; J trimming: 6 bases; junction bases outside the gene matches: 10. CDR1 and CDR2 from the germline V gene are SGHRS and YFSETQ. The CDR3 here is CASSLQQGASLSEAFF. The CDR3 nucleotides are TGCGCCAGCAGCTTGCAACAGGGGGCTAGTCTGTCTGAAGCTTTCTTT. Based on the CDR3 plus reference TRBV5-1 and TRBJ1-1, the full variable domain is KAGVTQTPRYLIKTRGQQVTLSCSPISGHRSVSWYQQTPGQGLQFLFEYFSETQRNKGNFPGRFSGRQFSNSRSEMNVSTLELGDSALYLCASSLQQGASLSEAFFGQGTRLTVV.

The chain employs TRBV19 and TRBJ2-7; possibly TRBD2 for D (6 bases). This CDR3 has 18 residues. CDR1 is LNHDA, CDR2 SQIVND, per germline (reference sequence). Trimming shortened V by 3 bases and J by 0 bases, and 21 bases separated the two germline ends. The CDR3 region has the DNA TGTGCCAGTAGTATGAAGTGGCGGGGTCTCGCTTTCTCCTACGAGCAGTACTTC. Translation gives CASSMKWRGLAFSYEQYF. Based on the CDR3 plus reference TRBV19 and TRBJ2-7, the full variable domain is DGGITQSPKYLFRKEGQNVTLSCEQNLNHDAMYWYRQDPGQGLRLIYYSQIVNDFQKGDIAEGYSVSREKKESFPLTVTSAQKNPTAFYLCASSMKWRGLAFSYEQYFGPGTRLTVT.

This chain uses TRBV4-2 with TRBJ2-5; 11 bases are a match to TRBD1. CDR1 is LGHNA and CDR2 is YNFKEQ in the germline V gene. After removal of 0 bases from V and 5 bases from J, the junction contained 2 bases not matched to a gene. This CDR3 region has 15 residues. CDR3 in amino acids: CASSQDGQGAETQYF. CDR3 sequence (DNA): TGTGCCAGCAGCCAAGATGGACAGGGGGCGGAGACCCAGTACTTC.

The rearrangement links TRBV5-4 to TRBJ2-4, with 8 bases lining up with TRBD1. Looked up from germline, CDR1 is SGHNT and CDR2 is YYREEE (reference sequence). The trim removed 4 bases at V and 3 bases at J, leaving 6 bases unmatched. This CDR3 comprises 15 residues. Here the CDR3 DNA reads TGTGCCAGCAGCGACAGGGGTGTTGGCAAAAACATTCAGTACTTC. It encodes CASSDRGVGKNIQYF.

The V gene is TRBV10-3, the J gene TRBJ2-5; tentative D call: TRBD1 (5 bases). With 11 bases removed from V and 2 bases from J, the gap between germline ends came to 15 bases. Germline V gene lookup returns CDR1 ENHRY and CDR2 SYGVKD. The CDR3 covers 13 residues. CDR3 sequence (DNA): TGTGCCGCGATGACTCAGGGACAAGAGACCCAGTACTTC. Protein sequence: CAAMTQGQETQYF.

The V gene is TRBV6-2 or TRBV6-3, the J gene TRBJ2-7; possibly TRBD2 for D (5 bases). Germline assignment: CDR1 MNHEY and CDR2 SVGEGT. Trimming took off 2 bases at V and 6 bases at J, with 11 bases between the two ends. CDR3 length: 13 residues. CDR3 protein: CASSYPLRGEQYF. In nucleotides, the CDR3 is TGTGCCAGCAGTTACCCCCTCCGGGGCGAGCAGTACTTC.

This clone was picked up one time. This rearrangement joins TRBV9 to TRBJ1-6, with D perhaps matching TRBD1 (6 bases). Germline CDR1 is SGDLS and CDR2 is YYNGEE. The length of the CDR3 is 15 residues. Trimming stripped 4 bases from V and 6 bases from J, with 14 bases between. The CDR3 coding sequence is TGTGCCAGCAGCCCTGTCACAGGGTTTAATTCACCCCTCCACTTT. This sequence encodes CASSPVTGFNSPLHF.

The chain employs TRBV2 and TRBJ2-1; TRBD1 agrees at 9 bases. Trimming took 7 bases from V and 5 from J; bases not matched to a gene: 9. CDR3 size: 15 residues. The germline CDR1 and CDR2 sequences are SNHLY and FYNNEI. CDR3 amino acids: CASNGDRAAHNEQFF. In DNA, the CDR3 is TGTGCCAGCAATGGGGACAGGGCGGCCCACAATGAGCAGTTCTTC.

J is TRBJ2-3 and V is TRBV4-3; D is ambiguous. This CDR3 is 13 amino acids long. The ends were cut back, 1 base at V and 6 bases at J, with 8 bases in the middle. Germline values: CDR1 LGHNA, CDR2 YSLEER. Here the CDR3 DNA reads TGCGCCAGCAGCCAAGGGGTGGGCGATACGCAGTATTTT. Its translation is CASSQGVGDTQYF.

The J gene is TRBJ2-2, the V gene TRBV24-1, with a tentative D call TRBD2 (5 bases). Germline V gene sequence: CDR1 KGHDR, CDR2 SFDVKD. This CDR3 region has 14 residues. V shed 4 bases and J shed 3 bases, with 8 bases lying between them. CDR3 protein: CATSEDSHTGELFF. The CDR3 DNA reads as TGTGCCACCAGTGAGGACTCCCACACCGGGGAGCTGTTTTTT.

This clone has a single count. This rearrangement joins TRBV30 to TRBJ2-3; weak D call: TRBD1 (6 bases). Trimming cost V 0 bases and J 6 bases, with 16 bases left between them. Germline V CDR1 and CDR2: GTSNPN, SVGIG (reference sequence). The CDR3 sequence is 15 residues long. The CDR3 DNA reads TGTGCCTGGAGTGTGCGGGCAGGGGTTGCGGATACGCAGTATTTT. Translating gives CAWSVRAGVADTQYF.

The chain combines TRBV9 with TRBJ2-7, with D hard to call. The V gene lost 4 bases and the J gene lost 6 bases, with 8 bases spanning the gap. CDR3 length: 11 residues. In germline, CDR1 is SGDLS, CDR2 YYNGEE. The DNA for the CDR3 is TGTGCCAGCAGCCTTACCGGCGAGCAGTACTTC. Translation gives CASSLTGEQYF.